Listed below are T cell receptor beta chains from one sample, sequenced in a study of cytomegalovirus exposure and HLA in healthy donors. The protocol was immunoSEQ multiplex PCR, while the TCRdb copy is restricted to in-frame clones and leaves out a portion. The sample contains roughly 130,000 clones, 89% of which appear only once. Sequencing input: PBMCs. The origin of the receptors is a woman in her late teens or twenties in good health and CMV-seropositive. CDR3s include the opening cysteine and the closing phenylalanine or tryptophan. The order of the fields is V gene, clone size, D gene, J gene, CDR3 DNA, CDR3 protein. The D gene is left open where the match is weak. Size values are once, few and many counts, or a class for expanded clones, and some rows have none.

>TRBV11-2|NA|NA|TRBJ2-3
TGTGCCAGCAGGACCCTTAGGACTGGACGGAGTACAGATACGCAGTATTTT
CASRTLRTGRSTDTQYF
>TRBV11-2|NA|NA|TRBJ2-3
TGTGCCAGCAGCTTGAGGGCTAGCACAGATACGCAGTATTTT
CASSLRASTDTQYF
>TRBV28|NA|TRBD1|TRBJ1-4
TGTGCCAGCAGTCGGGACAGCCATAATGAAAAACTGTTTTTT
CASSRDSHNEKLFF
>TRBV7-2|NA|NA|TRBJ2-7
TGTGCCAGCAGCTTAGCCGGGACATACACATCCTACGAGCAGTACTTC
CASSLAGTYTSYEQYF
>TRBV6-1|NA|TRBD2|TRBJ2-7
TGTGCCAGCAGTGAACTAGCGGGGCGTAGTTTCTACGAGCAGTACTTC
CASSELAGRSFYEQYF
>TRBV28|NA|NA|TRBJ1-2
TGTGCCAGCAGTTTCCCCAGCGGGGCTAACTATGGCTACACCTTC
CASSFPSGANYGYTF
>TRBV30|NA|NA|TRBJ1-2
TGTGCCTGGAGTGTGTTGTCTACGGGTACGAGCTACACCTTC
CAWSVLSTGTSYTF
>TRBV6-5|NA|TRBD1|TRBJ1-1
TGTGCCAGCAGTTCCCCGACAGGGACTGAAGCTTTCTTT
CASSSPTGTEAFF
>TRBV15|NA|TRBD1|TRBJ1-2
TGTGCCACCAGCAGAGATCCGGTGGGACAGGGAGGCGGCTACACCTTC
CATSRDPVGQGGGYTF
>TRBV12-5|NA|NA|TRBJ1-1
TGTGCTAGTGGTTTATACGGTCTGAACACTGAAGCTTTCTTT
CASGLYGLNTEAFF
>TRBV18|NA|NA|TRBJ1-6
TGTGCCAGCTCACCAGAGACAGGCTTCACCCTCCACTTT
CASSPETGFTLHF
>TRBV28|NA|TRBD2|TRBJ2-7
TGTGCCAGCATCGAGCGGGGGCGCTACGAGCAGTACTTC
CASIERGRYEQYF
>TRBV7-2|NA|NA|TRBJ2-3
TGTGCCAGCACCCGAGCCGGGTTTAAAGATACGCAGTATTTT
CASTRAGFKDTQYF
>TRBV9|NA|NA|TRBJ1-6
TGTGCCAGCAGCGTAGTGGGAGGCTATAATTCACCCCTCCACTTT
CASSVVGGYNSPLHF
>TRBV21-1|NA|NA|TRBJ1-6
TGTGCCAGCAGCTCAAGCGCGCTGTATAATTCACCCCTCCACTTT
CASSSSALYNSPLHF
>TRBV18|NA|NA|TRBJ2-3
TGTGCCAGCTCACCAAGAGGAACAGATACGCAGTATTTT
CASSPRGTDTQYF
>TRBV7-9|NA|TRBD1|TRBJ1-1
TGTGCCAGCAGCCCACCAGGGGGGATGAACACTGAAGCTTTCTTT
CASSPPGGMNTEAFF
>TRBV5-4|NA|NA|TRBJ2-1
TGTGCCAGCAGCTTGGGACAGGTGGGGTACAATGAGCAGTTCTTC
CASSLGQVGYNEQFF
>TRBV28|few|TRBD1|TRBJ2-7
TGTGCCAGCAGTAGCCACTCCGGGACAGGGAACTACGAGCAGTACTTC
CASSSHSGTGNYEQYF
>TRBV28|NA|NA|TRBJ1-5
TGTGCCAGCAGTTATGTATGGGGAGGCAATCAGCCCCAGCATTTT
CASSYVWGGNQPQHF
>TRBV9|NA|NA|TRBJ2-5
TGTGCCAGCAGCGTAGCGGCAGGGTTAGAGACCCAGTACTTC
CASSVAAGLETQYF
>TRBV9|NA|TRBD1|TRBJ2-2
TGTGCCAGCAGCCCGGGGGACAGGGGGCAGGCCGGGGAGCTGTTTTTT
CASSPGDRGQAGELFF
>TRBV2|NA|TRBD2|TRBJ2-7
TGTGCCAGCACCCTGCCCCTGGACCCCAGGGGTAGCGGGGGGGCAGGCGAGCAGTACTTC
CASTLPLDPRGSGGAGEQYF
>TRBV5-6|once|TRBD1|TRBJ2-5
TGTGCCAGCAGCATCCTTCCCTACAGGGGAATATGGGAAGAGACCCAGTACTTC
CASSILPYRGIWEETQYF
>TRBV28|once|TRBD1|TRBJ2-7
TGTGCCAGCAGTCTCTTGCTTATACCGGGACAGGTCTCCTACGAGCAGTACTTC
CASSLLLIPGQVSYEQYF
>TRBV29-1|NA|TRBD2|TRBJ2-4
TGCAGCGTTGGCGGGGGAAACATTCAGTACTTC
CSVGGGNIQYF
>TRBV7-2|once|NA|TRBJ2-1
TGTGCCAGCACTGCCGGGCAGGGGACCTACAATGAGCAGTTCTTC
CASTAGQGTYNEQFF
>TRBV6-1|NA|TRBD1|TRBJ1-1
TGTGCCAGCAGTGAAGTTATCATGTGGGACAGCCCTAACACTGAAGCTTTCTTT
CASSEVIMWDSPNTEAFF
>TRBV5-4|NA|TRBD1|TRBJ1-2
TGTGCCAGCAGCCCCCCCGGACAGGAAACCTATGGCTACACCTTC
CASSPPGQETYGYTF
>TRBV13|NA|NA|TRBJ2-5
TGTGCCAGCAGCTTAAGAACTAATGATGAGACCCAGTACTTC
CASSLRTNDETQYF
>TRBV19|NA|TRBD2|TRBJ2-7
TGTGCCAGTAGTATAGATGGGGGGGGATCCACCTACGAGCAGTACTTC
CASSIDGGGSTYEQYF
>TRBV4-3|NA|NA|TRBJ2-7
TGCGCCAGCAGCCAAGAGAGATCAGCGGGCTACGAGCAGTACTTC
CASSQERSAGYEQYF
>TRBV25-1|NA|NA|TRBJ2-2
TGTGCCAGCAGTGAGGTCACAGGGTACACCGGGGAGCTGTTTTTT
CASSEVTGYTGELFF
>TRBV4-1|NA|TRBD2|TRBJ2-7
TGCGCCAGCAGCCGAACAATACTAGCGGGGGGCTCAACCCCCTACGAGCAGTACTTC
CASSRTILAGGSTPYEQYF
>TRBV5-1|NA|TRBD1|TRBJ2-2
TGCGCCAGCAGCCCCTATGACAGGGGAGATACCGGGGAGCTGTTTTTT
CASSPYDRGDTGELFF
>TRBV29-1|few|TRBD1|TRBJ2-1
TGCAGCGTTGAAGAGGGGACAGGAGGCGTTTACAATGAGCAGTTCTTC
CSVEEGTGGVYNEQFF
>TRBV10-3|NA|TRBD1|TRBJ1-2
TGTGCCATCAGTGAGTCGAGGGGGCTGGCTGGCTACACCTTC
CAISESRGLAGYTF
>TRBV11-2|once|TRBD2|TRBJ2-3
TGTGCCAGCAGCAATTTGGCGGGACTAGCGGCCGCAGATACGCAGTATTTT
CASSNLAGLAAADTQYF
>TRBV6-4|NA|TRBD2|TRBJ2-3
TGTGCCAGCAGTGCGCTTTCGAGCGGGGGCCTCGGGGATACGCAGTATTTT
CASSALSSGGLGDTQYF
>TRBV14|few|NA|TRBJ2-7
TGTGCCAGCAGCATTACAGGGTCCTCCTACGAGCAGTACTTC
CASSITGSSYEQYF
>TRBV19|NA|NA|TRBJ1-5
TGTGCCAGTCTTGGACAGACAAATCAGCCCCAGCATTTT
CASLGQTNQPQHF
>TRBV18|NA|NA|TRBJ2-5
TGTGCCAGCTCACCACCGCGCTCACAAGAGACCCAGTACTTC
CASSPPRSQETQYF
>TRBV6-1|NA|TRBD1|TRBJ2-5
TGTGCCAGCATACAGGACAGGGGTCGAGAGGAGACCCAGTACTTC
CASIQDRGREETQYF
>TRBV6-5|once|NA|TRBJ1-2
TGTGCCAGCAGTGACACAGTGAACTATGGCTACACCTTC
CASSDTVNYGYTF
>TRBV7-9|NA|NA|TRBJ2-3
TGTGCCAGCAGCTATACAGGGAGCACAGATACGCAGTATTTT
CASSYTGSTDTQYF